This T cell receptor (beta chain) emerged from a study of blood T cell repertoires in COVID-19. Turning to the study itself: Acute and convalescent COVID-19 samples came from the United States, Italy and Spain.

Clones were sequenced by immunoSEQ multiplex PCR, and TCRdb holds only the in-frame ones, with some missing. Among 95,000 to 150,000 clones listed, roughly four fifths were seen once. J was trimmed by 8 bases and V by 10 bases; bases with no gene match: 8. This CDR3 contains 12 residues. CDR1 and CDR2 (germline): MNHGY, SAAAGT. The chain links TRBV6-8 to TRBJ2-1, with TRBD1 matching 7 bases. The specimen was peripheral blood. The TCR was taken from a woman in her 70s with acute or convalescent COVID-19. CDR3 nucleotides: TGTGCCATTCCACAGGGGATCGATGAGCAGTTCTTC. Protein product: CAIPQGIDEQFF.